The 30 T cell receptor beta chains given below trace back to one sample, sequenced in a study of identical twins. Each CDR3 protein gets one entry after TCRdb re-called the 5' RACE reads with MiXCR. The repertoire holds some 900,000 distinct CDR3 sequences, with 9% to 15% as singletons. The sample was also reused in another study, on yellow fever vaccine responses in identical twins.

Sequencing used PBMCs. The receptors shown here come from a woman aged 18-35 years in good health.

The chain is built from TRBV6-1 and TRBJ2-6; a possible D gene is TRBD1 (6 bases). V lost 7 bases, J lost 2 bases, and 12 bases lay in between. The CDR3 spans 15 residues. Germline assignment: CDR1 MNHNS and CDR2 SASEGT. The CDR3 nucleotides are TGTGCCAGCACTACAGGGCAAACTGGGGCCAACGTCCTGACTTTC. Its translation: CASTTGQTGANVLTF.

This clonotype has only a few counts. This rearrangement joins TRBV9 to TRBJ2-3, with 8 bases fitting TRBD2. V lost 3 bases and J lost 0; bases outside the gene matches: 18. Germline V gives CDR1 SGDLS, CDR2 YYNGEE. This CDR3 spans 20 amino acids. DNA of the CDR3: TGTGCCAGCAGCGGACAGGATAGCTCTATACTAGCGGATAGCACAGATACGCAGTATTTT. The encoded protein is CASSGQDSSILADSTDTQYF.

This clonotype has ten or more counts. The chain uses TRBV12-3 or TRBV12-4 and TRBJ1-1, with D maybe TRBD1 (5 bases). Trimming left V 4 bases short and J 0 bases short, with 9 bases between. CDR3 size: 14 residues. CDR3 sequence (DNA): TGTGCCAGCAGTTCGGGACTCCTGAACACTGAAGCTTTCTTT. Translating gives CASSSGLLNTEAFF.

Here the CDR3 reads CTSSSRLAGVGGTQYF. In DNA form, the CDR3 reads TGCACCAGCAGCTCCCGACTAGCGGGAGTAGGGGGGACCCAGTACTTC. The V gene is TRBV1, the J gene TRBJ2-5; the D call in the table, TRBD2, was not verified against the DNA. TRBV1 is termed a pseudogene. The CDR3 has 16 amino acids.

The sample holds a few counts of this clonotype. This rearrangement joins TRBV5-1 to TRBJ2-1; 7 nucleotides agree with TRBD1. The CDR3 spans 17 residues. Germline V gives CDR1 SGHRS, CDR2 YFSETQ. Trimming cost V 4 bases and J 1 base; bases outside gene matches: 11. CDR3 loop: CASSRTGTVLSYNEQFF. Written as DNA, the CDR3 is TGCGCCAGCAGCCGCACCGGGACAGTTCTATCCTACAATGAGCAGTTCTTC.

There are many counts of this clonotype. The rearrangement joins TRBV29-1 to TRBJ1-1; no reliable D call. The V end lost 4 bases, the J end lost 1 base, and 1 base lay between the germline ends. Germline V gives CDR1 SQVTM, CDR2 ANQGSEA. There are 10 residues in the CDR3. This CDR3 is CSVANTEAFF. The CDR3 DNA follows: TGCAGCGTTGCGAACACTGAAGCTTTCTTT.

J is TRBJ2-1 and V is TRBV5-1; 9 bases match TRBD2. After removal of 0 bases from V and 6 bases from J, the junction contained 4 bases not matched to a gene. This CDR3 spans 15 amino acids. Germline CDR1 and CDR2: SGHRS and YFSETQ. The CDR3 bases are TGCGCCAGCAGCTTGGGGGTAGCGGGAGTCAATGAGCAGTTCTTC. Residues: CASSLGVAGVNEQFF.

This clonotype was detected a few times. The chain carries TRBV15 and TRBJ1-6, with D perhaps matching TRBD1 (6 bases). This CDR3 spans 17 amino acids. Germline lookup yields CDR1 LNHNV and CDR2 YYDKDF (reference sequence). Deletions cut 4 bases from V and 0 bases from J, with 13 bases between. The DNA for the CDR3 is TGTGCCACCAGCAACCTCGGGACACTCTCCTATAATTCACCCCTCCACTTT. It codes for CATSNLGTLSYNSPLHF.

In its sample, this clonotype was seen a few times. The chain employs TRBV12-3 or TRBV12-4 and TRBJ1-2; no firm D call. The ends were cut back, 2 bases at V and 5 bases at J, with 18 bases in the middle. The CDR3 is made up of 16 amino acids. The CDR3 DNA is TGTGCCAGCAGTTTACTTGGCGGACTTCCGGCGTATGGCTACACCTTC. Protein: CASSLLGGLPAYGYTF.

This clonotype was detected only a few times. V usage is TRBV27 and J usage is TRBJ2-3, with 8 bases matching TRBD2. Trimming at V came to 9 bases and at J to 1 base, leaving 6 bases not matched to a gene. Germline values: CDR1 MNHEY, CDR2 SMNVEV (reference sequence). The CDR3 length is 14 residues. As DNA, the CDR3 is TGTGCCAGGAAAGGCGGGGGGCGCACAGATACGCAGTATTTT. Encoded protein: CARKGGGRTDTQYF.

The rearrangement uses TRBV29-1 and TRBJ1-2; D is ambiguous. The V gene's germline CDR1 is SQVTM and CDR2 ANQGSEA. CDR3 length: 13 residues. V was cut by 1 base and J by 2 bases, with 8 bases left in between. The CDR3 bases are TGCAGCGTTGAAGTGGCAGGAAACTATGGCTACACCTTC. It is translated as CSVEVAGNYGYTF.

There are a few counts of this clonotype. This chain connects TRBV5-6 to TRBJ2-7, with D unclear. Deletions cut 6 bases from V and 6 bases from J, with 25 bases between. Germline CDR1 reads SGHDT; CDR2 reads YYEEEE. The CDR3 is 16 residues long. The CDR3 bases are TGTGCCAGCAACCCCCAGCCGGACGGTCTTTTGACCGAGCAGTACTTC. It encodes CASNPQPDGLLTEQYF.

The chain carries TRBV5-5 and TRBJ1-1; no clear D gene. The V end was cut by 2 bases, the J end by 4 bases, with 18 bases between. Germline CDR1 reads SGHKS; CDR2 reads YYEKEE (reference sequence). This CDR3 comprises 16 residues. CDR3 loop: CASSFGVVQEGTEAFF. The CDR3 region has the DNA TGTGCCAGCAGCTTTGGGGTTGTGCAGGAAGGCACTGAAGCTTTCTTT.

This clonotype was seen at least ten times. The genes are TRBV6-2 or TRBV6-3 and TRBJ2-5, with unresolved D. Germline CDR1 is MNHEY and CDR2 is SVGEGT. The V end lost 6 bases, the J end lost 5 bases, and 13 bases lay between the germline ends. The CDR3 contains 13 residues. The CDR3: CASRSDLWETQYF. The CDR3 DNA follows: TGTGCCAGCAGATCGGACCTTTGGGAGACCCAGTACTTC.

V is TRBV12-3 or TRBV12-4 and J is TRBJ1-1; D gene uncertain. Trimming took 3 bases from V and 2 from J, leaving 10 bases between them. The CDR3 totals 14 residues. In DNA form, the CDR3 reads TGTGCCAGCAGTTTTAGTCAGATTAACACTGAAGCTTTCTTT. Its translation is CASSFSQINTEAFF.

The CDR3 sequence is CASSLVASGGALLPNEQFF. CDR3 DNA: TGTGCCAGCAGCTTAGTGGCTAGCGGGGGGGCCCTGCTACCGAATGAGCAGTTCTTC. The genes are TRBV11-2 and TRBJ2-1; 12 bases line up with TRBD2. The V segment lost 1 base and the J segment 7 bases; nucleotides outside the gene matches: 14. The CDR3 length is 19 residues. Germline V gene sequence: CDR1 SGHAT, CDR2 FQNNGV.

This chain links TRBV7-9 with TRBJ2-1; TRBD2 might be the D (6 bases). The CDR3 totals 13 residues. Deletions cut 5 bases from V and 8 bases from J, with 13 bases between. From germline, CDR1 is SEHNR and CDR2 FQNEAQ (reference sequence). The CDR3 bases are TGTGCCAGCAGCCGGAGGGAATTGGATGAGCAGTTCTTC. Amino acids: CASSRRELDEQFF.

The V gene is TRBV7-8, the J gene TRBJ2-7; TRBD1 might be the D (6 bases). This CDR3 region has 12 residues. The germline V gene encodes CDR1 SGHVS and CDR2 FQNEAQ. The ends were cut back, 8 bases at V and 4 bases at J, with 12 bases in the middle. The CDR3 DNA sequence: TGTGCCAGCTCACAGGGTGGTTACGAGCAGTACGTC. Amino acids: CASSQGGYEQYV.

The CDR3 here is CASSFDLGQETQYF. The CDR3 coding sequence is TGTGCCAGCAGCTTTGACCTAGGCCAAGAGACCCAGTACTTC. The chain carries TRBV7-9 and TRBJ2-5; D gene uncertain. Looked up from germline, CDR1 is SEHNR and CDR2 is FQNEAQ (reference sequence). Trimming took 3 bases from V and 1 from J, leaving 9 bases between them. The CDR3 contains 14 residues.

This clonotype was observed a few times. The V gene is TRBV4-2, the J gene TRBJ2-5, with 7 bases identical to TRBD2. The germline V gene encodes CDR1 LGHNA and CDR2 YNFKEQ. V dropped 4 bases and J dropped 4; count of bases not matched to a gene: 15. The CDR3 has 17 residues. The CDR3 DNA reads TGTGCCAGCAGCCGGGGGGGTAGGATAAGAGAGGGAGAGACCCAGTACTTC. Protein: CASSRGGRIREGETQYF.

This chain joins TRBV11-2 and TRBJ1-2, with D perhaps TRBD1 (5 bases). V shed 0 bases and J shed 8 bases, with 19 bases lying between them. The V gene's germline CDR1 is SGHAT and CDR2 FQNNGV. The CDR3 is 16 residues long. The CDR3 nucleotides read TGTGCCAGCAGCTTAGATAGGGACGGACTCCTGAAAGGCTACACCTTC. This gives the protein CASSLDRDGLLKGYTF.

This clonotype turned up a few times. V usage is TRBV28 and J usage is TRBJ2-5, with D perhaps TRBD2 (6 bases). Looked up from germline, CDR1 is MDHEN and CDR2 is SYDVKM. With 2 bases removed from V and 1 base from J, the gap between germline ends came to 11 bases. CDR3 length equals 15 residues. CDR3 sequence reads: CASSLGGLLQETQYF. Written as DNA, the CDR3 is TGTGCCAGCAGTTTAGGGGGACTCCTCCAAGAGACCCAGTACTTC.

The rearrangement joins TRBV20-1 to TRBJ2-2; 11 bases match TRBD2. CDR3 length: 19 amino acids. V gave up 2 bases and J gave up 4 bases; unmatched junction bases: 15. Germline loops: CDR1 DFQATT, CDR2 SNEGSKA (reference sequence). The CDR3 here is CSARPMTSGVSSFTGELFF. For the CDR3, the DNA is TGCAGTGCTAGACCTATGACTAGCGGGGTTAGCTCGTTCACCGGGGAGCTGTTTTTT.

J is TRBJ2-5 and V is TRBV4-2, with D possibly TRBD2 on 6 matching bases. Between the trimmed V and J ends, which lost 0 bases and 7 bases, there was a span of 12 bases. The CDR3 extends over 14 amino acids. CDR1 is LGHNA, CDR2 YNFKEQ, per germline. In DNA form, the CDR3 reads TGTGCCAGCAGCCAAGATGTCGCCGGGGGGACCCAGTACTTC. Amino acid sequence: CASSQDVAGGTQYF.

V gene TRBV7-9 combines with J gene TRBJ2-7; 7 bases match TRBD1. Trimming cost V 5 bases and J 1 base; bases outside gene matches: 14. The CDR3 is 17 amino acids. Germline V gene sequence: CDR1 SEHNR, CDR2 FQNEAQ (reference sequence). CDR3 bases: TGTGCCAGCAGCCCGGCTGTAGGAAGGGGGCGTTCCTACGAGCAGTACGTC. Its protein product is CASSPAVGRGRSYEQYV.

Only a few counts were recorded for this clonotype. The chain uses TRBV6-1 and TRBJ1-1; TRBD1 might be the D (6 bases). Germline V gene lookup returns CDR1 MNHNS and CDR2 SASEGT. Trimming pared 6 bases from V and 1 base from J, leaving 15 bases between. This CDR3 has 15 amino acids. The CDR3 sequence is CASSQGRGGNTEAFF. The DNA for the CDR3 is TGTGCCAGCAGCCAGGGGCGGGGGGGGAACACTGAAGCTTTCTTT.

V usage is TRBV25-1 and J usage is TRBJ2-2; the D is unclear. Per the germline V gene, CDR1 is MGHDK and CDR2 is SYGVNS. The length of the CDR3 is 12 residues. With 6 bases removed from V and 6 bases from J, the gap between germline ends came to 8 bases. The CDR3: CASSMAPGELFF. DNA of the CDR3: TGTGCCAGCAGCATGGCGCCCGGGGAGCTGTTTTTT.

This clonotype was detected only a few times. The chain has TRBV6-1 and TRBJ2-5; 10 nucleotides agree with TRBD2. The CDR3 length is 16 residues. The J segment lost 5 bases and the V segment lost 6 bases, leaving 12 bases of the junction unmatched. Germline V lookup: CDR1 MNHNS, CDR2 SASEGT. CDR3 coding DNA: TGTGCCAGCAGCCTCCACTCTAGCGGGAGAGGGGAGACCCAGTACTTC. Amino acid sequence: CASSLHSSGRGETQYF.

This clonotype was counted only a few times. The rearrangement joins TRBV7-2 to TRBJ2-1, with no clear D. The V end was cut by 3 bases, the J end by 10 bases, with 16 bases between. This CDR3 has 14 amino acids. Germline CDR1 and CDR2: SGHTA and FQGNSA. CDR3 sequence reads: CASSFWSSAGEQFF. The CDR3 nucleotides read TGTGCCAGCAGCTTCTGGTCTTCGGCAGGCGAGCAGTTCTTC.

This chain joins TRBV11-2 and TRBJ2-1; TRBD1 aligns across 8 bases. Germline CDR1 and CDR2: SGHAT and FQNNGV. J gave up 0 bases and V 3 bases, and 16 bases lay outside the gene matches. There are 20 residues in the CDR3. The CDR3 reads CASSFSAGQVPSSSYNEQFF. In DNA, the CDR3 is TGTGCCAGCAGCTTCTCTGCGGGACAGGTACCTTCAAGCTCCTACAATGAGCAGTTCTTC. The full variable domain, completed using reference TRBV11-2 and TRBJ2-1, is EAGVAQSPRYKIIEKRQSVAFWCNPISGHATLYWYQQILGQGPKLLIQFQNNGVVDDSQLPKDRFSAERLKGVDSTLKIQPAKLEDSAVYLCASSFSAGQVPSSSYNEQFFGPGTRLTVL.